This entry describes one TCR beta chain. This sample was included in a study of cytomegalovirus exposure and HLA in healthy donors. The overall study: About four fifths of some 390 genotyped donors fell in the Caucasian-associated ancestry cluster.

A multiplex PCR was run with 60 Vbeta primers and 13 Jbeta primers. Some clones are missing from TCRdb's copy, which holds only in-frame ones; the method was immunoSEQ multiplex PCR. The sample has about 150,000 clones, 66% seen once; the top ten hold more than 1.5%. This sequence originates from a human donor in good health. Sequenced material: PBMCs.

Here the CDR3 DNA reads TGTGCCAGCAGCCCAGGACTAGCGGGAGTAACAGATACGCAGTATTTT. Translation: CASSPGLAGVTDTQYF. This chain links TRBV11-3 with TRBJ2-3; 13 nucleotides match TRBD2. V gave up 5 bases and J gave up 3 bases; unmatched junction bases: 5. This CDR3 contains 16 residues. Germline V gene sequence: CDR1 SGHNT, CDR2 YENEEA.